This passage covers 10 T cell receptor beta chains from one sample sequenced in a study of naive and memory T cell subsets. Study-wide results and limits: A few larger clonotypes appeared in naive repertoires, especially CD8, possibly memory cells re-expressing CD45RA.

Antigens of these TCRs are unknown. Both TRBC1 and TRBC2 were covered by a beta constant-region primer of two equimolar oligonucleotides. The ligated cDNA underwent four PCR rounds using SP2 and nested alpha and beta constant-region primers. TCRdb itself ran the UMI-ligation and nested PCR reads through MiXCR, one entry per CDR3 protein. This repertoire shows 120,000 to 150,000 distinct CDR3 sequences, roughly 22% found once; its top ten account for roughly 0.1%. The sequenced sample was naive CD4+ T cells from blood. These receptors all stem from a human donor in good health.

This clonotype was seen more than once but under ten times. This rearrangement joins TRBV7-2 to TRBJ2-1; 7 nucleotides agree with TRBD2. Germline CDR1 reads SGHTA; CDR2 reads FQGNSA. The CDR3 runs to 12 residues. The junction had 0 bases not matched to a gene; V was cut back by 0 bases and J by 10 bases. This CDR3 reads CASSLAAGEQFF. CDR3 nucleotides: TGTGCCAGCAGCTTAGCAGCGGGAGAGCAGTTCTTC.

The CDR3 nucleotides are TGTGCCAGCACCCCAAGTGGGGGACAGGCTGAAGCTTTCTTT. Its translation is CASTPSGGQAEAFF. The chain combines TRBV11-2 with TRBJ1-1, with 8 bases aligning to TRBD1. The CDR3 has 14 residues. Germline CDR1 SGHAT, CDR2 FQNNGV. J gave up 6 bases and V 7 bases, and 10 bases lay outside the gene matches. Based on the CDR3 plus reference TRBV11-2 and TRBJ1-1, the full variable domain is EAGVAQSPRYKIIEKRQSVAFWCNPISGHATLYWYQQILGQGPKLLIQFQNNGVVDDSQLPKDRFSAERLKGVDSTLKIQPAKLEDSAVYLCASTPSGGQAEAFFGQGTRLTVV.

This rearrangement joins TRBV20-1 to TRBJ1-1; no firm D call. This CDR3 has 15 residues. From germline, CDR1 is DFQATT and CDR2 SNEGSKA (reference sequence). V was cut by 0 bases and J by 1 base, with 12 bases left in between. The CDR3: CSARDPHTPNTEAFF. CDR3 in DNA: TGCAGTGCTAGAGATCCCCACACCCCGAACACTGAAGCTTTCTTT.

The chain carries TRBV20-1 and TRBJ2-7; either TRBD1 or TRBD2 may supply D (6 bases each). Trimming removed 1 base from V and 0 bases from J, with 10 bases in between. Germline V gene lookup returns CDR1 DFQATT and CDR2 SNEGSKA (reference sequence). The CDR3 sequence is 14 residues long. The CDR3 loop reads CSARGPGASYEQYF. CDR3 coding DNA: TGCAGTGCTAGAGGGCCGGGGGCCTCCTACGAGCAGTACTTC.

This clonotype appeared a few times. CDR3 sequence reads: CASSYTGGPNEKLFF. The CDR3 DNA reads as TGTGCCAGCAGTTACACAGGGGGGCCGAATGAAAAACTGTTTTTT. V and J are TRBV6-5 and TRBJ1-4, with TRBD1 matching over 8 bases. The J segment lost 5 bases and the V segment lost 2 bases, leaving 4 bases of the junction unmatched. Germline-derived CDR1 and CDR2 are MNHEY and SVGAGI. The CDR3 extends over 15 amino acids.

This sequence joins TRBV28 and TRBJ1-5; a possible D gene is TRBD1 (6 bases). V was pared by 5 bases and J by 4 bases, with 12 bases between. CDR3 length: 14 residues. The V gene's germline CDR1 is MDHEN and CDR2 SYDVKM. The CDR3 DNA follows: TGTGCCAGCAGTGGCGACAGGATGAATCAGCCCCAGCATTTT. Protein product: CASSGDRMNQPQHF. The full variable domain, its missing parts supplied by reference TRBV28 and TRBJ1-5, is DVKVTQSSRYLVKRTGEKVFLECVQDMDHENMFWYRQDPGLGLRLIYFSYDVKMKEKGDIPEGYSVSREKKERFSLILESASTNQTSMYLCASSGDRMNQPQHFGDGTRLSIL.

V gene TRBV5-1 combines with J gene TRBJ2-5; D may be TRBD1 (5 bases). CDR3 length equals 15 residues. Trimming cost V 3 bases and J 3 bases, with 15 bases left between them. The germline CDR1 and CDR2 sequences are SGHRS and YFSETQ. The CDR3 DNA reads TGCGCCAGCAGCTCCGGCTTGGGGCTTAAAGAGACCCAGTACTTC. This translates into CASSSGLGLKETQYF.

This clonotype was picked up a small number of times. V usage is TRBV29-1 and J usage is TRBJ2-1; TRBD2 agrees at 7 bases. CDR1 is SQVTM and CDR2 is ANQGSEA in the germline V gene. J lost 9 bases, V lost 8 bases, and 13 bases had no gene match. The CDR3 runs to 13 residues. The CDR3 DNA reads TGCAGCTCCGGGAGGCAGGTGGAAGGTGAGCAGTTCTTC. This encodes CSSGRQVEGEQFF.

This clonotype was seen ten or more times. The J gene is TRBJ2-3, the V gene TRBV6-6; possibly TRBD1 or TRBD2 for D (6 bases each). From germline, CDR1 is MNHNY and CDR2 SVGAGI (reference sequence). The CDR3 is made up of 17 amino acids. V was shortened by 3 bases and J by 0 bases, with 16 bases between the two germline ends. The CDR3 DNA reads TGTGCCAGCAGTTATAAGGGGGGAAGGGGCAGCACAGATACGCAGTATTTT. This gives the protein CASSYKGGRGSTDTQYF.

This chain joins TRBV12-3 or TRBV12-4 and TRBJ1-1, with a tentative D call TRBD1 (5 bases). CDR3 length equals 14 residues. The ends were cut back, 7 bases at V and 1 base at J, with 13 bases in the middle. The CDR3 bases are TGTGCCAGCAACGGTTTTGGGGGGAACACTGAAGCTTTCTTT. Translation: CASNGFGGNTEAFF.